The TCR beta chain under discussion was sequenced for a study of tumor-infiltrating lymphocytes in localized non-small cell lung cancer. The CDR3 contains 15 residues. The V end was cut by 4 bases, the J end by 4 bases, with 16 bases between. Germline CDR1 is LGHNA and CDR2 is YNFKEQ. The repertoire was sequenced with immunoSEQ multiplex PCR; TCRdb's copy has only in-frame clones and lacks some. Altogether about 12,000 clones are present, about 70% being singletons, with the ten largest covering about a sixth. The TCR sequence derives from a human donor with non-small cell lung cancer. This chain uses TRBV4-2 with TRBJ1-1; possible D gene TRBD1, 6 bases. Sequencing was carried out using uninvolved lung tissue not adjacent to the tumor. The CDR3 spells CASSRQQGESTEAFF. The CDR3 DNA is TGTGCCAGCAGCCGACAACAGGGCGAGAGCACTGAAGCTTTCTTT.